The clone carrying this T cell receptor beta chain was counted at least ten times. The data stem from a study of metastatic and nonmetastatic thyroid tumors. Background on the study: Repertoires from blood and tumor or nodule tissue of malignant and benign thyroid patients were compared.

Every patient was untreated before thyroid surgery. Authors' processing steps: Built for papillary thyroid cancer, a distant-metastasis classifier drew on CDR3 differences across clinicopathological groups. Using MiXCR, TCRdb reanalyzed the PCR reads. The V and J calls and clone size come from TCRdb's table, not from the authors' own analysis. The profile shows tens of thousands of clones, roughly 28% of them singletons. The source of this sequence is a male donor with papillary thyroid cancer or a benign thyroid nodule (not recorded which). Some clones in this sample may be carry-over from other donors' samples. What was sequenced was blood.

CDR3: CASSPPTAASSYNEQFF. CDR3 coding DNA: TGTGCCAGCAGCCCACCGACAGCGGCAAGCTCCTACAATGAGCAGTTCTTC. J is TRBJ2-1 and V is TRBV4-2; perhaps D is TRBD1 or TRBD2 (5 bases each). The CDR3 contains 17 residues. Germline V CDR1 and CDR2: LGHNA, YNFKEQ. V was shortened by 4 bases and J by 0 bases, with 16 bases between the two germline ends.